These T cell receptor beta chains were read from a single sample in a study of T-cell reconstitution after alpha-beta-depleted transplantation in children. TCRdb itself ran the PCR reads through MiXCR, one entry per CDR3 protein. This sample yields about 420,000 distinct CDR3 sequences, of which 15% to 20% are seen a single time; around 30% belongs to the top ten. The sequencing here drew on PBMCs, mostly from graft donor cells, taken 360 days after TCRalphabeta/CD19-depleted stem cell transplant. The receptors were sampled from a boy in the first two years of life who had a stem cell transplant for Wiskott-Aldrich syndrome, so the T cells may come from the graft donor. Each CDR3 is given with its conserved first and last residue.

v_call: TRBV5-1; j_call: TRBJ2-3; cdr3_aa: CASSLVQGTDTQYF
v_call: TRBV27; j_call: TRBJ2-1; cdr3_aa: CASSSGLGSYNEQFF
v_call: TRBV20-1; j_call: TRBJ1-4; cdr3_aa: CSASELGKLFF
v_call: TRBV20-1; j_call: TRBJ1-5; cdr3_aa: CSARDRTAYQPQHF
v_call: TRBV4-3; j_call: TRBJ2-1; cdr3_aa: CASSLLIRGDYYNEQFF
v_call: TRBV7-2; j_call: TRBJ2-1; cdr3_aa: CASSLAGTRNNEQFF
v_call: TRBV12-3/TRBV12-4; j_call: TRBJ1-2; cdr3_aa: CASSLRDITNYGYTF
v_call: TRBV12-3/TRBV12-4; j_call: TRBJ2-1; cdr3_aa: CASRHPYNEQFF
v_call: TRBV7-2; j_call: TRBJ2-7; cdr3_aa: CASSKGFTPYEQYF
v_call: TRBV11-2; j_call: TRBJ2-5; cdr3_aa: CASSPPWQETQYF
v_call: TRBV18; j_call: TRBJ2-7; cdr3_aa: CASSLDRKISYEQYF
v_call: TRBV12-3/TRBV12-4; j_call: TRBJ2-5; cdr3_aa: CASSLMGEPTETQYF
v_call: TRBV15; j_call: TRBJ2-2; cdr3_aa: CATSRGPRGANTGELFF
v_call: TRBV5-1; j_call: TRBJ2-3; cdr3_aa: CASSLSGRQDTQYF
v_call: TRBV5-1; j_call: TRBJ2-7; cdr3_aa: CASSSDGREQYF
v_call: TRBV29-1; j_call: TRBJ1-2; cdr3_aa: CSVGPIRGYTF
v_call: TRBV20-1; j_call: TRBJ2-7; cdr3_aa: CSACRLAGGPYEQYF
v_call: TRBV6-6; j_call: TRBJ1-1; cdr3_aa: CASRGRRTEAFF
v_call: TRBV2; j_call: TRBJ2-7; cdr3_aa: CASRGQGGLYEQYF
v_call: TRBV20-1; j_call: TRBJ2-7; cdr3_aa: CSARPGTSGEYEQYF
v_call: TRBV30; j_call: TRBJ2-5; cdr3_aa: CAWSPGGMKTQYF
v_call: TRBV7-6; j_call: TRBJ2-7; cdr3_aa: CASSLVGGPQSSYEQYF
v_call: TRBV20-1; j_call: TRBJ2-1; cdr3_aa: CSARDLSTPYNEQFF
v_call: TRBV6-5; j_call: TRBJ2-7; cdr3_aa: CASSYLSKGPYEQYF
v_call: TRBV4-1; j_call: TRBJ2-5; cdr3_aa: CASSPRTSGGFYQETQYF
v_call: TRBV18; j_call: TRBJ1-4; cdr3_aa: CASSFSGGEKLFF
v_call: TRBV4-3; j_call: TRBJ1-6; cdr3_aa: CASSHATGRNSPLHF